What follows is one T cell receptor (beta chain) and its context. This entry belongs to a study of post-analysis software for immune sequencing data. Included in the TCR beta cDNA libraries were unique molecular identifiers. TCRdb recomputed calls from the PCR reads with MiXCR, one row per CDR3 protein. The sample records about 540,000 distinct CDR3 sequences, 34% being singletons. This TCR was recovered from a girl aged 2-17 years with multiple sclerosis. The sequenced sample was blood.

This chain's CDR3 is CSVTSLAETFTDTQYF. The CDR3 nucleotides read TGCAGCGTCACGTCGCTAGCGGAGACTTTCACAGATACGCAGTATTTT. The chain couples TRBV29-1 to TRBJ2-3, with 7 positions matching TRBD2. This CDR3 contains 16 residues. With V trimmed by 6 bases and J by 2 bases, 14 bases remained unmatched. The germline V gene has CDR1 SQVTM and CDR2 ANQGSEA.